The rows below give T cell receptor beta chains drawn from one sample of a study of blood T cell repertoires in COVID-19. Sequencing was performed with immunoSEQ multiplex PCR; in TCRdb, only in-frame clones are kept and a portion is missing. The table shows about 170,000 clones, with about 90% occurring only once. The sample consisted of peripheral blood. The receptors originated from a woman aged 55-75 years with COVID-19, enrolled during active disease. CDR3s include the opening cysteine and the closing phenylalanine or tryptophan. D genes are given only for firm matches. Not every row has a clone size; where given, it reads once, few, many or a size class.

v_gene: TRBV7-9; j_gene: TRBJ2-5; abundance: .; d_gene: TRBD2; CDR3nt: TGTGCCAGCAGCTTGGCCGAGACTAGCGGGGCCCAAGAGACCCAGTACTTC; CDR3aa: CASSLAETSGAQETQYF
v_gene: TRBV7-3; j_gene: TRBJ2-2; abundance: .; d_gene: TRBD2; CDR3nt: TGTGCCAGCAGCCGGGGGGCGAACACCGGGGAGCTGTTTTTT; CDR3aa: CASSRGANTGELFF
v_gene: TRBV7-2; j_gene: TRBJ2-1; abundance: .; d_gene: TRBD2; CDR3nt: TGTGCCAGCAGCCCAACCCTGCTAGCGGGAGTCTTTAATGAGCAGTTCTTC; CDR3aa: CASSPTLLAGVFNEQFF
v_gene: TRBV19; j_gene: TRBJ1-1; abundance: .; d_gene: TRBD1; CDR3nt: TGTGCCAGTAGGAGGGGACAGGTGAACACTGAAGCTTTCTTT; CDR3aa: CASRRGQVNTEAFF
v_gene: TRBV6-5; j_gene: TRBJ2-7; abundance: .; d_gene: .; CDR3nt: TGTGCCAGCAGCCCCCCGAGATCTCGCGAGCAGTACTTC; CDR3aa: CASSPPRSREQYF
v_gene: TRBV28; j_gene: TRBJ2-3; abundance: .; d_gene: .; CDR3nt: TGTGCCAGCAGTTTCCCAGCGGGCTCCACAGATACGCAGTATTTT; CDR3aa: CASSFPAGSTDTQYF
v_gene: TRBV29-1; j_gene: TRBJ2-5; abundance: .; d_gene: TRBD2; CDR3nt: TGCGGTGAGGGACTAGCGGGAGAGACCCAGTACTTC; CDR3aa: CGEGLAGETQYF
v_gene: TRBV6-6; j_gene: TRBJ2-7; abundance: .; d_gene: TRBD1; CDR3nt: TGTGCCAACGGACAGGGTTACGAGCAGTACTTC; CDR3aa: CANGQGYEQYF
v_gene: TRBV29-1; j_gene: TRBJ1-1; abundance: .; d_gene: TRBD1; CDR3nt: TGCAGCGCCGCGACAGGGATCATGAACACTGAAGCTTTCTTT; CDR3aa: CSAATGIMNTEAFF
v_gene: TRBV7-9; j_gene: TRBJ1-1; abundance: .; d_gene: TRBD1; CDR3nt: TGTGCCAGCAGCCCCCGACAGGGCTCGATGAACACTGAAGCTTTCTTT; CDR3aa: CASSPRQGSMNTEAFF
v_gene: TRBV28; j_gene: TRBJ2-7; abundance: few; d_gene: .; CDR3nt: TGTGCCAGCAGTTTATTCCGGGACAAATACTACGAGCAGTACTTC; CDR3aa: CASSLFRDKYYEQYF
v_gene: TRBV28; j_gene: TRBJ1-4; abundance: .; d_gene: TRBD1; CDR3nt: TGTGCCAGCACCTCGACAGGGGTTAATGAAAAACTGTTTTTT; CDR3aa: CASTSTGVNEKLFF
v_gene: TRBV5-4; j_gene: TRBJ2-7; abundance: .; d_gene: TRBD2; CDR3nt: TGTGCCAGCAGCTTGTTAGGCGGGAGAACCTACGAGCAGTACTTC; CDR3aa: CASSLLGGRTYEQYF
v_gene: TRBV7-6; j_gene: TRBJ1-3; abundance: few; d_gene: .; CDR3nt: TGTGCCAGCAGCTTAGGCCAGGCGAACTCTGGAAACACCATATATTTT; CDR3aa: CASSLGQANSGNTIYF
v_gene: TRBV18; j_gene: TRBJ1-5; abundance: .; d_gene: .; CDR3nt: TGTGCCAGCTCACCACCCGGGGGGACTAATCAGCCCCAGCATTTT; CDR3aa: CASSPPGGTNQPQHF
v_gene: TRBV11-3; j_gene: TRBJ2-3; abundance: .; d_gene: TRBD2; CDR3nt: TGTGCCAGCAGCTTTAGGACTAGTCCCACAGATACGCAGTATTTT; CDR3aa: CASSFRTSPTDTQYF
v_gene: TRBV2; j_gene: TRBJ2-7; abundance: .; d_gene: .; CDR3nt: TGTGCCAGCAGTGGTGATAGCGGCTACGAGCAGTACTTC; CDR3aa: CASSGDSGYEQYF
v_gene: TRBV5-6; j_gene: TRBJ1-1; abundance: .; d_gene: TRBD1; CDR3nt: TGTGCCAGCAGCGTGAGACAGGGGAATATGAACACTGAAGCTTTCTTT; CDR3aa: CASSVRQGNMNTEAFF
v_gene: TRBV18; j_gene: TRBJ1-1; abundance: once; d_gene: .; CDR3nt: TGTGCCAGCTCCCCTCAGGGGAACTATAACACTGAAGCTTTCTTT; CDR3aa: CASSPQGNYNTEAFF
v_gene: TRBV30; j_gene: TRBJ1-2; abundance: .; d_gene: .; CDR3nt: TGTGCCTGGAGTGGACAGCCTGGCTACACCTTC; CDR3aa: CAWSGQPGYTF
v_gene: TRBV30; j_gene: TRBJ1-4; abundance: .; d_gene: TRBD1; CDR3nt: TGTGCCTGGAGTCCTACTACAGGGGACAGGGTGAAAAAACTGTTTTTT; CDR3aa: CAWSPTTGDRVKKLFF
v_gene: TRBV7-6; j_gene: TRBJ1-5; abundance: once; d_gene: .; CDR3nt: TGTGCCAGCAGCTTATGGGGGGTTCGGGAGCCCCAGCATTTT; CDR3aa: CASSLWGVREPQHF
v_gene: TRBV7-9; j_gene: TRBJ2-7; abundance: .; d_gene: TRBD1; CDR3nt: TGTGCCAGCAGCCCAACCTGGGACAGTCCCTACGAGCAGTACTTC; CDR3aa: CASSPTWDSPYEQYF
v_gene: TRBV4-1; j_gene: TRBJ2-2; abundance: .; d_gene: TRBD1; CDR3nt: TGCGCCAGCAGCCACCGTGGACAGGGACGGGGCGGGGAGCTGTTTTTT; CDR3aa: CASSHRGQGRGGELFF
v_gene: TRBV29-1; j_gene: TRBJ2-7; abundance: once; d_gene: TRBD1; CDR3nt: TGCAGCGTTGGGGGACAGGGCTACGAGCAGTACTTC; CDR3aa: CSVGGQGYEQYF
v_gene: TRBV30; j_gene: TRBJ2-7; abundance: .; d_gene: TRBD2; CDR3nt: TGTGCCTGGAGTCGGGGGGGGGCTGGGGAGCAGTACTTC; CDR3aa: CAWSRGGAGEQYF
v_gene: TRBV6-5; j_gene: TRBJ2-3; abundance: .; d_gene: TRBD1; CDR3nt: TGTGCCAGCAGTACACGACAGGGAAGCACAGATACGCAGTATTTT; CDR3aa: CASSTRQGSTDTQYF
v_gene: TRBV27; j_gene: TRBJ2-4; abundance: .; d_gene: TRBD1; CDR3nt: TGTGCCAGCAGTTTATATGGGGGACAGGGGGCCAAAAACATTCAGTACTTC; CDR3aa: CASSLYGGQGAKNIQYF
v_gene: TRBV18; j_gene: TRBJ1-1; abundance: .; d_gene: .; CDR3nt: TGTGCCAGCTCGCGCCCCCAGGGCGCCACTGAAGCTTTCTTT; CDR3aa: CASSRPQGATEAFF
v_gene: TRBV19; j_gene: TRBJ1-5; abundance: .; d_gene: .; CDR3nt: TGTGCCAGTAGTATGGGGGGGCGCGATCAGCCCCAGCATTTT; CDR3aa: CASSMGGRDQPQHF
v_gene: TRBV19; j_gene: TRBJ2-1; abundance: .; d_gene: TRBD2; CDR3nt: TGTGCCAGTGAAGGGGCCCCAACTAGCGGGTCCTACAATGAGCAGTTCTTC; CDR3aa: CASEGAPTSGSYNEQFF
v_gene: TRBV19; j_gene: TRBJ1-2; abundance: .; d_gene: TRBD1; CDR3nt: TGTGCCAGTAACGACAGGGACTATGGCTACACCTTC; CDR3aa: CASNDRDYGYTF
v_gene: TRBV5-1; j_gene: TRBJ1-4; abundance: .; d_gene: .; CDR3nt: TGCGCCAGCAGTCCGGGACTGCTTAATGAAAAACTGTTTTTT; CDR3aa: CASSPGLLNEKLFF
v_gene: TRBV3-1/TRBV3-2; j_gene: TRBJ1-1; abundance: few; d_gene: .; CDR3nt: TGTGCCAGCAGCCATGTAAACCTCCCGAGTAGCTTT; CDR3aa: CASSHVNLPSSF
v_gene: TRBV5-4; j_gene: TRBJ1-5; abundance: .; d_gene: .; CDR3nt: TGTGCCAGCAGCTTCGGAAGCGATCAGCCCCAGCATTTT; CDR3aa: CASSFGSDQPQHF
v_gene: TRBV25-1; j_gene: TRBJ1-2; abundance: .; d_gene: .; CDR3nt: TGTGCCAGCAGTGAACAGGGTTGGGGCTACACCTTC; CDR3aa: CASSEQGWGYTF
v_gene: TRBV10-3; j_gene: TRBJ1-1; abundance: once; d_gene: TRBD1; CDR3nt: TGTGCCATCAGTGGGACAGGGAACACTGAAGCTTTCTTT; CDR3aa: CAISGTGNTEAFF
v_gene: TRBV3-1/TRBV3-2; j_gene: TRBJ2-7; abundance: .; d_gene: TRBD2; CDR3nt: TGTGCCAGCAGCCAAGCTAGCGGAAGCCCCTACGAGCAGTACTTC; CDR3aa: CASSQASGSPYEQYF
v_gene: TRBV4-2; j_gene: TRBJ2-5; abundance: .; d_gene: .; CDR3nt: TGTGCCAGCAGCCTGAGTACGGGGATGGTCGAAGAGACCCAGTACTTC; CDR3aa: CASSLSTGMVEETQYF
v_gene: TRBV9; j_gene: TRBJ1-6; abundance: few; d_gene: TRBD1; CDR3nt: TGTGCCAGCAGCGTACGGGACAGGGTTTCACCCCTCCACTTT; CDR3aa: CASSVRDRVSPLHF
v_gene: TRBV5-1; j_gene: TRBJ2-5; abundance: .; d_gene: TRBD2; CDR3nt: TGCGCCGGCAGCAAAGGACTAGCGGAGACCCAGTACTTC; CDR3aa: CAGSKGLAETQYF
v_gene: TRBV6-6; j_gene: TRBJ1-2; abundance: .; d_gene: .; CDR3nt: TGTGCCAGCAGTTACTGGCCGGGCTATGGCTACACCTTC; CDR3aa: CASSYWPGYGYTF
v_gene: TRBV28; j_gene: TRBJ2-7; abundance: .; d_gene: TRBD2; CDR3nt: TGTGCCAGCACCGTATCTACTAGCGCCACCTACGAGCAGTACTTC; CDR3aa: CASTVSTSATYEQYF
v_gene: TRBV30; j_gene: TRBJ1-2; abundance: .; d_gene: .; CDR3nt: TGTGCCTGGAGTGTAAGGGCCGGGAGGGCTAACTATGGCTACACCTTC; CDR3aa: CAWSVRAGRANYGYTF
v_gene: TRBV2; j_gene: TRBJ1-3; abundance: .; d_gene: TRBD1; CDR3nt: TGTGCCAGCGGGACAGGGGGAAACACCATATATTTT; CDR3aa: CASGTGGNTIYF
v_gene: TRBV9; j_gene: TRBJ2-6; abundance: once; d_gene: .; CDR3nt: TGTGCCAGCAGCCCTCGGCAAGGGGGTTTTTCCTCTGGGGCCAACGTCCTGACTTTC; CDR3aa: CASSPRQGGFSSGANVLTF
v_gene: TRBV7-2; j_gene: TRBJ2-1; abundance: once; d_gene: TRBD2; CDR3nt: TGTGCCAGCAGCTGGGCGGGAGCTTTCTCCTACAATGAGCAGTTCTTC; CDR3aa: CASSWAGAFSYNEQFF